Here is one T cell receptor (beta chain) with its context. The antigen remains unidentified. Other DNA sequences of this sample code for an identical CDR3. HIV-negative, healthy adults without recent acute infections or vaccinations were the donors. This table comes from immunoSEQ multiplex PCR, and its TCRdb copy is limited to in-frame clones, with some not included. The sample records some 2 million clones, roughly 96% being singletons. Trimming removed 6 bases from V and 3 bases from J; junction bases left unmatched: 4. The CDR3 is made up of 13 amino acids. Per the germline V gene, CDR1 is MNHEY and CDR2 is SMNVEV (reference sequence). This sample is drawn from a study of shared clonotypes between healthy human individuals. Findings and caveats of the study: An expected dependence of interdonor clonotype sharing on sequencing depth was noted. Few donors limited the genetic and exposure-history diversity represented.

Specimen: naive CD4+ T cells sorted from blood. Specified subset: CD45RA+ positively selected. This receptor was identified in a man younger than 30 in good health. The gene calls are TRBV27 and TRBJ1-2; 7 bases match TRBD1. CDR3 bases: TGTGCCAGCAGCCCTACAGGGGACTATGGCTACACCTTC. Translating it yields CASSPTGDYGYTF.